The 17 T cell receptor beta chains presented below share a single source sample, sequenced in a study of T cell clones after liver transplantation. Sequencing used immunoSEQ multiplex PCR; TCRdb keeps in-frame clones, though not all of them. Of roughly 67,000 clones listed, almost 95% are singletons. The material sequenced was CD4+ T cells from blood, taken about 25 months after liver transplant. The source of these receptors is a human patient who received a liver transplant. Some T cells may be the graft donor's.

The rearrangement uses TRBV6-5 and TRBJ2-1; D possibly corresponds to TRBD1 (6 bases). CDR3 length equals 15 residues. The germline V gene encodes CDR1 MNHEY and CDR2 SVGAGI. Trimming pared 6 bases from V and 0 bases from J, leaving 12 bases between. In DNA, the CDR3 is TGTGCCAGCAGAGCCCGGGACATCTCCTACAATGAGCAGTTCTTC. This translates into CASRARDISYNEQFF.

In DNA, the CDR3 is TGCGCCAGCAGCTTGCGTGGGACAGGGGTCTCCTACGAGCAGTACTTC. Translating gives CASSLRGTGVSYEQYF. The chain links TRBV5-1 to TRBJ2-7; 10 bases fit TRBD1. V was pared by 1 base and J by 0 bases, with 4 bases of the junction left unmatched. The CDR3 contains 16 residues. CDR1 and CDR2 (germline): SGHRS, YFSETQ. Full variable domain (missing parts from reference TRBV5-1 and TRBJ2-7): KAGVTQTPRYLIKTRGQQVTLSCSPISGHRSVSWYQQTPGQGLQFLFEYFSETQRNKGNFPGRFSGRQFSNSRSEMNVSTLELGDSALYLCASSLRGTGVSYEQYFGPGTRLTVT.

The chain links TRBV9 to TRBJ2-3; TRBD2 matches 8 bases. Germline V gene sequence: CDR1 SGDLS, CDR2 YYNGEE. After removal of 3 bases from V and 3 bases from J, the junction contained 6 bases not matched to a gene. The CDR3 is 15 amino acids. CDR3 coding DNA: TGTGCCAGCAGCGGATTTAGCGGGACGACAGATACGCAGTATTTT. It specifies CASSGFSGTTDTQYF. The full variable domain, completed using reference TRBV9 and TRBJ2-3, is DSGVTQTPKHLITATGQRVTLRCSPRSGDLSVYWYQQSLDQGLQFLIQYYNGEERAKGNILERFSAQQFPDLHSELNLSSLELGDSALYFCASSGFSGTTDTQYFGPGTRLTVL.

V gene TRBV19 combines with J gene TRBJ1-2; 7 nucleotides agree with TRBD1. The trim removed 11 bases at V and 8 bases at J, leaving 8 bases unmatched. CDR1 LNHDA and CDR2 SQIVND come from the germline V gene (reference sequence). This CDR3 region has 11 residues. CDR3 loop: CAAGGVMGYTF. For the CDR3, the DNA is TGTGCCGCAGGGGGTGTCATGGGCTACACCTTC.

The chain links TRBV19 to TRBJ2-7; D ambiguous. V dropped 4 bases and J dropped 0 bases, with 10 bases sitting between them. From germline, CDR1 is LNHDA and CDR2 SQIVND (reference sequence). The CDR3 contains 14 residues. CDR3 sequence (DNA): TGTGCCAGTAGTAAGGACCCCAGCTCCTACGAGCAGTACTTC. It yields the protein CASSKDPSSYEQYF.

This clone is a singleton in its sample. This chain links TRBV6-5 with TRBJ2-5; perhaps TRBD2 as D (6 bases). Germline assignment: CDR1 MNHEY and CDR2 SVGAGI. This CDR3 is 14 amino acids long. The V gene lost 6 bases and the J gene lost 3 bases, with 14 bases spanning the gap. CDR3 protein: CASRPAGGKETQYF. CDR3 coding DNA: TGTGCCAGCAGGCCCGCTGGAGGGAAAGAGACCCAGTACTTC.

This clone is a singleton in its sample. CDR3 coding DNA: TGCGCCAGCAGCTTTAACCCACAGGGACAGGACACTGAAGCTTTCTTT. Amino acids: CASSFNPQGQDTEAFF. V and J are TRBV5-1 and TRBJ1-1; TRBD1 aligns across 8 bases. Germline assignment: CDR1 SGHRS and CDR2 YFSETQ. CDR3 length equals 16 residues. Trimming cost V 2 bases and J 3 bases; bases outside gene matches: 9.

The V call is TRBV7-8, the J call TRBJ2-7; 7 positions agree with TRBD2. Germline CDR1 SGHVS, CDR2 FQNEAQ. Unmatched junction bases numbered 12, after V lost 5 bases and J lost 2 bases. The CDR3 is 16 amino acids. CDR3 coding DNA: TGTGCCAGCAGCACCAGCGCGGCTAGCGGAGCCTACGAGCAGTACTTC. The encoded protein is CASSTSAASGAYEQYF. Based on the CDR3 plus reference TRBV7-8 and TRBJ2-7, the full variable domain is GAGVSQSPRYKVAKRGQDVALRCDPISGHVSLFWYQQALGQGPEFLTYFQNEAQLDKSGLPSDRFFAERPEGSVSTLKIQRTQQEDSAVYLCASSTSAASGAYEQYFGPGTRLTVT.

The V gene is TRBV5-1, the J gene TRBJ1-3; maybe TRBD1 (5 bases). Germline V gene lookup returns CDR1 SGHRS and CDR2 YFSETQ. V lost 6 bases and J 0 bases, leaving 16 bases between the germline ends. The CDR3 contains 16 residues. The CDR3 spells CASTPPRGYSGNTIYF. In DNA, the CDR3 is TGCGCCAGCACCCCCCCCCGGGGGTACTCTGGAAACACCATATATTTT.

V usage is TRBV18 and J usage is TRBJ2-3; no clear D gene. The CDR3 has 12 amino acids. V lost 4 bases to trimming and J lost 2 bases, with 4 bases between them. CDR1 KGHSH and CDR2 LQKENI come from the germline V gene. The CDR3 here is CASSLSTDTQYF. Written as DNA, the CDR3 is TGTGCCAGCTCACTCTCCACAGATACGCAGTATTTT.

This clone was observed a single time. This chain links TRBV7-8 with TRBJ2-1; 9 nucleotides line up with TRBD2. Germline trimming cut 5 bases from V and 5 bases from J; bases unmatched to any gene: 7. The CDR3 spans 15 residues. CDR1 SGHVS and CDR2 FQNEAQ come from the germline V gene. The CDR3: CASSPGTSLDNEQFF. CDR3 sequence (DNA): TGTGCCAGCAGCCCCGGGACTAGCCTCGACAATGAGCAGTTCTTC.

CDR3 coding DNA: TGCGCCAGCAGCTTCGGACAGGGGACCTACGAGCAGTACTTC. It codes for CASSFGQGTYEQYF. The V call is TRBV5-1, the J call TRBJ2-7; the match to TRBD1 covers 9 bases. The length of the CDR3 is 14 residues. Germline V gene sequence: CDR1 SGHRS, CDR2 YFSETQ. The junction had 2 bases not matched to a gene; V was cut back by 2 bases and J by 2 bases.

CDR3 nucleotides: TGCGCCAGCAGCTCGGGACTATTTAACACCGGGGAGCTGTTTTTT. Amino acid sequence: CASSSGLFNTGELFF. The chain has TRBV5-1 and TRBJ2-2; 7 bases are shared with TRBD2. CDR3 length: 15 amino acids. J gave up 2 bases and V 3 bases, and 4 bases lay outside the gene matches. Germline-derived CDR1 and CDR2 are SGHRS and YFSETQ.

The chain carries TRBV11-2 and TRBJ2-7, with D uncertain. This CDR3 has 12 amino acids. Germline CDR1 is SGHAT and CDR2 is FQNNGV. V lost 5 bases and J 4 bases, leaving 9 bases between the germline ends. The CDR3 sequence is CASSPGVYEQYF. CDR3 in DNA: TGTGCCAGCAGCCCTGGGGTTTACGAGCAGTACTTC.

The chain links TRBV6-5 to TRBJ1-2, with 11 positions matching TRBD1. The germline gives CDR1 MNHEY, CDR2 SVGAGI. The CDR3 consists of 15 residues. The V gene end was trimmed by 5 bases and the J gene end by 8 bases; junction bases not matched to a gene: 10. The CDR3 reads CASSPMDRGLKGYTF. CDR3 coding DNA: TGTGCCAGCAGTCCTATGGACAGGGGGCTTAAAGGCTACACCTTC.

This clone has a handful of counts. V is TRBV27 and J is TRBJ2-7, with a possible D match to TRBD1 (5 bases). Germline-derived CDR1 and CDR2 are MNHEY and SMNVEV (reference sequence). Trimming cost V 3 bases and J 2 bases, with 8 bases left between them. The CDR3 totals 13 residues. The CDR3 loop is CASSFQGTYEQYF. The CDR3, as DNA: TGTGCCAGCAGTTTTCAGGGTACCTACGAGCAGTACTTC.

The chain links TRBV5-6 to TRBJ1-2, with D possibly matching TRBD1 (5 bases). The V end was cut by 2 bases, the J end by 2 bases, with 16 bases between. This CDR3 is 16 amino acids long. The V gene's germline CDR1 is SGHDT and CDR2 YYEEEE. The CDR3 DNA is TGTGCCAGCAGCTTAATCACTGGCAGGGCAAACTATGGCTACACCTTC. It encodes CASSLITGRANYGYTF.